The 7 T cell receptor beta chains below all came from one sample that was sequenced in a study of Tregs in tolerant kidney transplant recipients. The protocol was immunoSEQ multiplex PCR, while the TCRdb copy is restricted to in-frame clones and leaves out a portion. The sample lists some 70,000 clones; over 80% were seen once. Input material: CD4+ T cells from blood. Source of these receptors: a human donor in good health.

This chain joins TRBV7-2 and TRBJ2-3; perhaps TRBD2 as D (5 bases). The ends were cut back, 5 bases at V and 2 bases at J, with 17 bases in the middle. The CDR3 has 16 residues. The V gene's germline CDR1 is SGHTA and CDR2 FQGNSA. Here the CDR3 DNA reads TGTGCCAGCAGCCAAGAGGCGGGTCGGTTCACAGATACGCAGTATTTT. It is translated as CASSQEAGRFTDTQYF.

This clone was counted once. This CDR3 reads CASSLVDRDNEQFF. The CDR3 DNA reads TGTGCCAGCAGCCTAGTGGACCGAGACAATGAGCAGTTCTTC. The chain couples TRBV4-2 to TRBJ2-1; D remains ambiguous. CDR1 LGHNA and CDR2 YNFKEQ come from the germline V gene. This CDR3 spans 14 amino acids. V lost 4 bases and J lost 5, with 12 bases in between.

The CDR3 nucleotides are TGTGCCAGCAGCCAACGGTCCTCCTCCACAGATACGCAGTATTTT. Protein: CASSQRSSSTDTQYF. The chain employs TRBV7-2 and TRBJ2-3; D not resolved. Trimming removed 5 bases from V and 2 bases from J, with 14 bases in between. The length of the CDR3 is 15 residues. Germline CDR1 SGHTA, CDR2 FQGNSA.

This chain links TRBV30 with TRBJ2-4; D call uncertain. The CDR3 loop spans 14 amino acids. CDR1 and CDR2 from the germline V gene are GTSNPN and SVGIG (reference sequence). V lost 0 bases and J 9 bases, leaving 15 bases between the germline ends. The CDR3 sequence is CAWSVSAGRSIQYF. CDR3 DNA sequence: TGTGCCTGGAGTGTATCGGCAGGACGGTCCATTCAGTACTTC.

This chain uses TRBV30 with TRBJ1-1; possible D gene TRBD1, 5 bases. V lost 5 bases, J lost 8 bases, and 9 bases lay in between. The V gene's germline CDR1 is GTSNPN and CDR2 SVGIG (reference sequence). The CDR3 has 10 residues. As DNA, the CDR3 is TGTGCCTGGGGGCAGGGAGAAGCTTTCTTT. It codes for CAWGQGEAFF.

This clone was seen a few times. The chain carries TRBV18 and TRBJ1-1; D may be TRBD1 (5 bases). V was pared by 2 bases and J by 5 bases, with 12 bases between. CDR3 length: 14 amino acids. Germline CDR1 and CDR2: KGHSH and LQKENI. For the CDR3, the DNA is TGTGCCAGCTCACCAACTCAGGGTGGTACTGAAGCTTTCTTT. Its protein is CASSPTQGGTEAFF.

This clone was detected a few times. The CDR3 reads CASSLSAGVQTRNEQFF. The CDR3 region has the DNA TGTGCCAGCTCCCTTTCCGCGGGTGTTCAGACCCGCAATGAGCAGTTCTTC. This sequence joins TRBV18 and TRBJ2-1, with D possibly TRBD2 on 5 matching bases. With 6 bases removed from V and 6 bases from J, the gap between germline ends came to 24 bases. The CDR3 length is 17 residues. The germline V gene encodes CDR1 KGHSH and CDR2 LQKENI. Supplemented by reference TRBV18 and TRBJ2-1, the full variable domain reads NAGVMQNPRHLVRRRGQEARLRCSPMKGHSHVYWYRQLPEEGLKFMVYLQKENIIDESGMPKERFSAEFPKEGPSILRIQQVVRGDSAAYFCASSLSAGVQTRNEQFFGPGTRLTVL.